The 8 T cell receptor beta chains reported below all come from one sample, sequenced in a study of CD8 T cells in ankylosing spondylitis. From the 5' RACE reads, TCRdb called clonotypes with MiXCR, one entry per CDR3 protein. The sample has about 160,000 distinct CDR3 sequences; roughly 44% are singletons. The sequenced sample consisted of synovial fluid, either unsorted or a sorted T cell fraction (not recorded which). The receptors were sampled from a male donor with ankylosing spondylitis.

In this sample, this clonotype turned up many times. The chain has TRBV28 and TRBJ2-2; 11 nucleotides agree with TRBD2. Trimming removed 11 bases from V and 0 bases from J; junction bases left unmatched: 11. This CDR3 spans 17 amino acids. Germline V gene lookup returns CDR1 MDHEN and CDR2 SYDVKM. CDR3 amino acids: CAGGGLADFSNTGELFF. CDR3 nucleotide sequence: TGTGCCGGGGGGGGACTAGCGGATTTCTCGAACACCGGGGAGCTGTTTTTT.

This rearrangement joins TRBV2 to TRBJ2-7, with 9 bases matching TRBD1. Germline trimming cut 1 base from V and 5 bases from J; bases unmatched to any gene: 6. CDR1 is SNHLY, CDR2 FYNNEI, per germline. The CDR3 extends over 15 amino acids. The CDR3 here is CASSEGGTGRNEQYF. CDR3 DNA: TGTGCCAGCAGTGAAGGAGGGACAGGGAGGAACGAGCAGTACTTC.

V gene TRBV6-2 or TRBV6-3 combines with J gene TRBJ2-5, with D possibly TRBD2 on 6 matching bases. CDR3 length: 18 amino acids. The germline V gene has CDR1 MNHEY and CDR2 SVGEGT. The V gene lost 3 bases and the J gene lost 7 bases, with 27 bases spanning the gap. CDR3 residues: CASSYSWRTTWVVGTQYF. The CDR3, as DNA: TGTGCCAGCAGTTATTCATGGCGGACTACATGGGTCGTTGGGACCCAGTACTTC.

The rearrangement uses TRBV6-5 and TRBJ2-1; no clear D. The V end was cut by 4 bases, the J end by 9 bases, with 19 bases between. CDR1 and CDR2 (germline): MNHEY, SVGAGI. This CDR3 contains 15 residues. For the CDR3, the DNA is TGTGCCAGCAGTTCCCGCGACACAAGGTCGGTTGAGCAGTTCTTC. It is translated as CASSSRDTRSVEQFF.

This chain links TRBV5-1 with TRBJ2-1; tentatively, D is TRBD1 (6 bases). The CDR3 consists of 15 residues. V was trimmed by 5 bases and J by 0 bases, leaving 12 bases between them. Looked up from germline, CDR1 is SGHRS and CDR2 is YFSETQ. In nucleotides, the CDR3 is TGCGCCAGCAGTGTAGGACAGAGCTCCTACAATGAGCAGTTCTTC. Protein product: CASSVGQSSYNEQFF.

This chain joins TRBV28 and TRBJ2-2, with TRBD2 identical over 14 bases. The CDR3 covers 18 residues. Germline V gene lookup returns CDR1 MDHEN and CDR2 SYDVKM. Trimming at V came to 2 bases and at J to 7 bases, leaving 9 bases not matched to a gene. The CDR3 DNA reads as TGTGCCAGCAGTTTACTAGGACTAGCGGGAGGATTGGGCGGGGAGCTGTTTTTT. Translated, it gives CASSLLGLAGGLGGELFF.

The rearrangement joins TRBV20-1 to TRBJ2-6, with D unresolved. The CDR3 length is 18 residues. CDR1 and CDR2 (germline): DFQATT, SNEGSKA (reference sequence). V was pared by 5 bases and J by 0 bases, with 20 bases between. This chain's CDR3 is CSAPKESSSSSGANVLTF. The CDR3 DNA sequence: TGCAGTGCTCCCAAAGAATCTTCCTCGAGCTCTGGGGCCAACGTCCTGACTTTC.

DNA of the CDR3: TGCAGCGTCCGTTCGCCACGGTGGCTCGACTATGGCTACACCTTC. It is translated as CSVRSPRWLDYGYTF. The chain is built from TRBV29-1 and TRBJ1-2, with no clear D. The CDR3 has 15 residues. V shed 6 bases and J shed 3 bases, with 20 bases lying between them. Germline CDR1 is SQVTM and CDR2 is ANQGSEA. Full variable domain (rest looked up from reference TRBV29-1 and TRBJ1-2): SAVISQKPSRDICQRGTSLTIQCQVDSQVTMMFWYRQQPGQSLTLIATANQGSEATYESGFVIDKFPISRPNLTFSTLTVSNMSPEDSSIYLCSVRSPRWLDYGYTFGSGTRLTVV.